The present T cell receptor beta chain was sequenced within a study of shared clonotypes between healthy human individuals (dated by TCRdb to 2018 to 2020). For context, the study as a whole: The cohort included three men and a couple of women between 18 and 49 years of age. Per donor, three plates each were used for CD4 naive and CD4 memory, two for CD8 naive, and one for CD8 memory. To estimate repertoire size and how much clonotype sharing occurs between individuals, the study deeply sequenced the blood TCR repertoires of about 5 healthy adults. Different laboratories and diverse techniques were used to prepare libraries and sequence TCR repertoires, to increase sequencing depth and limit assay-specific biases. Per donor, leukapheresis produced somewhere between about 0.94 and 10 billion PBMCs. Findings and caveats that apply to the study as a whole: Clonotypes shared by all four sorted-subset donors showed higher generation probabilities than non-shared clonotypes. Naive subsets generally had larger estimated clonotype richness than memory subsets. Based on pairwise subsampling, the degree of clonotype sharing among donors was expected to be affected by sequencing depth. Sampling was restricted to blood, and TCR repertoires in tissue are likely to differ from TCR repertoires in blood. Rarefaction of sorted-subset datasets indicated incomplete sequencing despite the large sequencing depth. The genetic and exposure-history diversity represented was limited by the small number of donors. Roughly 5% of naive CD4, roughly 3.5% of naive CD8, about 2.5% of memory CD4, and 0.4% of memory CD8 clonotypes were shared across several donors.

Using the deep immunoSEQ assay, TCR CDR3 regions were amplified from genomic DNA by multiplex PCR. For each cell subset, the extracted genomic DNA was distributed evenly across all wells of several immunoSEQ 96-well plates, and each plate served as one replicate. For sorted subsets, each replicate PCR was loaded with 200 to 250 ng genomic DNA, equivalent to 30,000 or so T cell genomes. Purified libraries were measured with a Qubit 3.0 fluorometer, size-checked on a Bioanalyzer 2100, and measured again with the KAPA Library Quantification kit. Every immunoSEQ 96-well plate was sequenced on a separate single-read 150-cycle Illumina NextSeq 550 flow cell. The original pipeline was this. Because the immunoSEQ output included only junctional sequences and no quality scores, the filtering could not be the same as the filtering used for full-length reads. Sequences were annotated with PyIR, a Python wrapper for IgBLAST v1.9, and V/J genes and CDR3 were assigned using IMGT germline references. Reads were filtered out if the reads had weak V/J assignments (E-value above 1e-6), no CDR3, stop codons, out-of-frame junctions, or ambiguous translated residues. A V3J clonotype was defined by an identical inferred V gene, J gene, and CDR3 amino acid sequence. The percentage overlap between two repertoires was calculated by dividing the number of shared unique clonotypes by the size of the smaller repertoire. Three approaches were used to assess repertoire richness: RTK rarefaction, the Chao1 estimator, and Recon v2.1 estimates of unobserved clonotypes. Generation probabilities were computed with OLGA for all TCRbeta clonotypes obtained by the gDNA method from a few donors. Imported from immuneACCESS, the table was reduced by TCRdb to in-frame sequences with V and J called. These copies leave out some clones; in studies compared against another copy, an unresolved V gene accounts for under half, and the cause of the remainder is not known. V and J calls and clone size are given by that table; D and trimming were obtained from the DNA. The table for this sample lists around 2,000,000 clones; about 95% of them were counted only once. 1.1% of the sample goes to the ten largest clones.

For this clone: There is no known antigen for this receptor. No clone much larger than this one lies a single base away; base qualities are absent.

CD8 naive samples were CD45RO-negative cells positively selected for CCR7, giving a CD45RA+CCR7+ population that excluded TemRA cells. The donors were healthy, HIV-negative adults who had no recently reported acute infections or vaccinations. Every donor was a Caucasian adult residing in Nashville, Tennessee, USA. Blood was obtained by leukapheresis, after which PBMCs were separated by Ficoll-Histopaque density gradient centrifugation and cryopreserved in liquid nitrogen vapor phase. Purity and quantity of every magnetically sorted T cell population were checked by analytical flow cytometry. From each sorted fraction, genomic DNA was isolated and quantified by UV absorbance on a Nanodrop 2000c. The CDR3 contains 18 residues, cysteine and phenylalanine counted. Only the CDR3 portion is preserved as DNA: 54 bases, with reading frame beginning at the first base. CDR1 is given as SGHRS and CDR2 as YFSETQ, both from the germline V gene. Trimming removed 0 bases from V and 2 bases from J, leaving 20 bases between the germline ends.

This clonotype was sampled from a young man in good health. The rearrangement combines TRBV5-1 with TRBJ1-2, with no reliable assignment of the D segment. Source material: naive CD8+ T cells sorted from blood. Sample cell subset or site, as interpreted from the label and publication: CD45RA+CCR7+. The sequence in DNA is TGCGCCAGCAGCTTGGAAAGTAGGTCGGGGTTAGCGAACTATGGCTACACCTTC. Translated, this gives CASSLESRSGLANYGYTF.